This T cell receptor (beta chain) was profiled in a study of T-cell memory formation after mild COVID-19. Study-level results: Of the contracting clones, CD4+ ones lay mainly in CM and EM, and CD8+ ones in EMRA.

This clonotype appeared a few times. No antigen is known for it. Germline CDR1 SGHAT, CDR2 FQNNGV. V was pared by 4 bases and J by 2 bases, with 15 bases between. This CDR3 has 15 residues. Constant-segment-primed 5'RACE gave TCR alpha and TCR beta cDNA libraries with sample barcodes and UMIs. TCRdb ran MiXCR on the 5' RACE reads and lists one entry per CDR3 protein. The sample carries 160,000 or so distinct CDR3 sequences, 31% recorded once. This chain links TRBV11-2 with TRBJ2-7, with D possibly TRBD1 on 6 matching bases. The sequence derives from an adult woman who had mild COVID-19 (a few samples of this study predate the infection). Cell type and time point are not known. Sequencing was carried out using PBMCs or a T cell subset sorted from them (not recorded which). CDR3 loop: CASSSTNRDAYEQYF. CDR3 bases: TGTGCCAGCAGCTCAACGAACAGGGACGCCTACGAGCAGTACTTC.